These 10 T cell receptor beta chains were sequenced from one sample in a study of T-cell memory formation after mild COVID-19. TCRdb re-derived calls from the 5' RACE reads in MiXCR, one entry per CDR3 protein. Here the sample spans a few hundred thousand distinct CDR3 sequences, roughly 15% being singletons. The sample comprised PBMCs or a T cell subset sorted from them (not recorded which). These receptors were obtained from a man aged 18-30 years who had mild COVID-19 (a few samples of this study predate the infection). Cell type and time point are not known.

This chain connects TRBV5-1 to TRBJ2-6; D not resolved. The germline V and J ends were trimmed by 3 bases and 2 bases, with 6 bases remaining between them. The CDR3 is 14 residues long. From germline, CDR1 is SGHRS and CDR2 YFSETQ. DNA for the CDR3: TGCGCCAGCAGCTCACCCCCTGGGGCCAACGTCCTGACTTTC. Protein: CASSSPPGANVLTF. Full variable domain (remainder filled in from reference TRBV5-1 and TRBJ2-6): KAGVTQTPRYLIKTRGQQVTLSCSPISGHRSVSWYQQTPGQGLQFLFEYFSETQRNKGNFPGRFSGRQFSNSRSEMNVSTLELGDSALYLCASSSPPGANVLTFGAGSRLTVL.

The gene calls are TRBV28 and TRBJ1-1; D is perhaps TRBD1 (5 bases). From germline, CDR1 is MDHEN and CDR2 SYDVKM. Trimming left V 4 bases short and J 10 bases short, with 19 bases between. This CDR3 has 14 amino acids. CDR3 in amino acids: CASSSHGLPGGAFF. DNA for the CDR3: TGTGCCAGCAGTTCGCACGGGCTACCGGGGGGAGCTTTCTTT.

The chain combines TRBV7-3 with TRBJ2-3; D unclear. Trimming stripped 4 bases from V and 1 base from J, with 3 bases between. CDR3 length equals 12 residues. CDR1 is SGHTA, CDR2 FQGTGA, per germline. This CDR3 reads CASSYRTDTQYF. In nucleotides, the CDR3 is TGTGCCAGCAGCTATCGCACAGATACGCAGTATTTT.

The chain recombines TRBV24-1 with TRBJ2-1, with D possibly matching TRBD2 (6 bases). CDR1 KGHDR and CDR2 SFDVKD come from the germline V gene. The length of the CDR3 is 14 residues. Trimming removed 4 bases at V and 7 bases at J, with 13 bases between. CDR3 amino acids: CATSDLRAGNEQFF. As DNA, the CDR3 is TGTGCCACCAGTGACCTGCGCGCGGGGAATGAGCAGTTCTTC.

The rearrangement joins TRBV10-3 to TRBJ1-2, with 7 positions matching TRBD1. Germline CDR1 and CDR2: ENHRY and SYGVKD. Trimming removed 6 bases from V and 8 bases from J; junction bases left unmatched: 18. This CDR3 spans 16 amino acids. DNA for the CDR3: TGTGCCATCAGCTTCACCGCCGGGCAGGGGGTTAGAGGCTACACCTTC. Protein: CAISFTAGQGVRGYTF.

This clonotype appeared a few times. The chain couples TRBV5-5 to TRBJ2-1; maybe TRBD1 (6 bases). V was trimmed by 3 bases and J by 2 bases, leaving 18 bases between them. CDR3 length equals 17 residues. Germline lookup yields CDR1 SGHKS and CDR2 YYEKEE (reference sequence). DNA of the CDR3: TGTGCCAGCAGCTCCTCTGGTAGGGGGATAGCCTACAATGAGCAGTTCTTC. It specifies CASSSSGRGIAYNEQFF. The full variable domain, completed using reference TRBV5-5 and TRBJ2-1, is DAGVTQSPTHLIKTRGQQVTLRCSPISGHKSVSWYQQVLGQGPQFIFQYYEKEERGRGNFPDRFSARQFPNYSSELNVNALLLGDSALYLCASSSSGRGIAYNEQFFGPGTRLTVL.

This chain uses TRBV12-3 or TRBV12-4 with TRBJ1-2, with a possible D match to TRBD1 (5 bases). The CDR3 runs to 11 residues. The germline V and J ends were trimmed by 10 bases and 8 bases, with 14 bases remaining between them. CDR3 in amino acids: CATAGLGGYTF. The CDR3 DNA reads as TGTGCCACAGCGGGACTCGGAGGCTACACCTTC.

CDR3 bases: TGTGCCAGCAGCCACAGGGGGCAGGGACAGCCCCAGCATTTT. Amino acids: CASSHRGQGQPQHF. The chain recombines TRBV7-2 with TRBJ1-5, with 9 positions matching TRBD1. Germline lookup yields CDR1 SGHTA and CDR2 FQGNSA. The CDR3 totals 14 residues. V lost 5 bases, J lost 7 bases, and 6 bases stayed unmatched.

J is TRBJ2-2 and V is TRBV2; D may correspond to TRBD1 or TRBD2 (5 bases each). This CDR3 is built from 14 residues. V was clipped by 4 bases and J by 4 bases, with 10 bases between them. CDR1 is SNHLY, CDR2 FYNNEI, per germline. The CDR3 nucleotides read TGTGCCAGCAGTGTAGAGGGGAGCACCGGGGAGCTGTTTTTT. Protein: CASSVEGSTGELFF.

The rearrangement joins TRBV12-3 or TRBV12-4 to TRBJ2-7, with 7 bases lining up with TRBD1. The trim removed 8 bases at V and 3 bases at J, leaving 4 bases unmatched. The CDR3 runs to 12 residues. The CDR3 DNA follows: TGTGCCAGCGCCGGGACAGACTACGAGCAGTACTTC. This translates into CASAGTDYEQYF.